Below, one TCR beta chain is given with its context. As yet, its antigen is unknown. MiXCR, run by TCRdb on the 5' RACE reads, gives a single entry per CDR3 protein. The table has fewer than 550,000 distinct CDR3 sequences, around 15% seen once. This sample is drawn from a study of identical twins. Points from the study as a whole: Fewer insertions marked abundant cord blood beta clonotypes; young adult naive trended weakly, memory not at all. Out-of-frame alpha sequences shared by twins showed excess low generation probability. Models predicted less out-of-frame TCR alpha sharing in monozygotic twins than was found.

This sample was also put to use in a study of yellow fever vaccine responses in identical twins.

The TCR comes from a woman in her late teens or twenties in good health. The sample was CD4+ T cells sorted from blood.

CDR3 nucleotide sequence: TGTGCCACCAGTGATTTGTCCCTCCAAGGGGAGTACTTC. Translating it yields CATSDLSLQGEYF. This chain uses TRBV24-1 with TRBJ2-7, with D possibly matching TRBD1 (5 bases). CDR3 length: 13 amino acids. Trimming left V 0 bases short and J 11 bases short, with 13 bases between. From germline, CDR1 is KGHDR and CDR2 SFDVKD.